The clone carrying this T cell receptor beta chain turned up a few times. What it binds is not known. This record comes from a study of beta chain features in type 1 diabetes. Study-wide results and caveats: TCRB CDR3s were moderately but significantly shorter in Type 1 diabetes patients in all four CD4+ subsets. Cells carrying high TCR expression could end up over-represented when cDNA is sequenced.

V was trimmed by 1 base and J by 4 bases, leaving 19 bases between them. Germline loops: CDR1 LGHNA, CDR2 YNFKEQ. The CDR3 extends over 17 amino acids. Each sorted fraction was over 95% pure. Expressed TCRB transcripts were sequenced because the entire RNA isolate underwent reverse transcription. The method was immunoSEQ multiplex PCR; TCRdb's version includes in-frame clones alone and lacks a portion of them. There are more than 350,000 clones in the sample; approximately 10% occur only once, and 0.045% to 0.05% lies in the top ten. This chain links TRBV4-2 with TRBJ1-2; no reliable D call. The specimen sequenced was naive CD4+ T cells from blood. The sequence was obtained from a woman aged 18 to 35 in good health. The CDR3 DNA sequence: TGTGCCAGCAGCCAAGTCGGAGGCCGGGAGGCAATCTATGGCTACACCTTC. This encodes CASSQVGGREAIYGYTF.